The T cell receptor (beta chain) under discussion was sequenced for a study of T cell responses to AZD1222 COVID-19 vaccine. This CDR3 has 16 amino acids. Germline loops: CDR1 MDHEN, CDR2 SYDVKM. V lost 5 bases to trimming and J lost 4 bases, with 15 bases between them. Here immunoSEQ multiplex PCR was the method, and the copy in TCRdb shows in-frame clones only, minus some. The sample holds about 140,000 clones, around nine tenths seen once. The receptor was derived from an adult in good health. Sequencing was performed on peripheral blood, taken on day 0 of AZD1222 vaccination. V gene TRBV28 combines with J gene TRBJ1-6; possible D gene TRBD1, 5 bases. The CDR3 coding sequence is TGTGCCAGCAGTACTATCCATAGGGGATATAATTCACCCCTCCACTTT. Residues: CASSTIHRGYNSPLHF.